These T cell receptor beta chains were read from a single sample in a study of beta chain features in type 1 diabetes. This table comes from immunoSEQ multiplex PCR, and its TCRdb copy is limited to in-frame clones, with some not included. Seen here are approximately 400,000 clones, around 15% observed once, and the top ten hold more than 0.015%. Sequencing was carried out using naive CD4+ T cells from blood. These receptors all stem from a young woman in good health. The CDR3 runs from the conserved cysteine through the conserved F or W. D genes are given only for firm matches. A row's size may be missing; if present it is once, few, many or a size class.

clone_size: few
v_call: TRBV27
d_call: TRBD2
j_call: TRBJ2-7
cdr3_nt: TGTGCCAGCAGTTTTCGGGAGGGCCGGTGGGAGCAGTACTTC
cdr3_aa: CASSFREGRWEQYF

clone_size: NA
v_call: TRBV10-1
d_call: NA
j_call: TRBJ1-1
cdr3_nt: TGCGCCAGCAGTCGCCTCACTAACACTGAAGCTTTCTTT
cdr3_aa: CASSRLTNTEAFF

clone_size: few
v_call: TRBV2
d_call: TRBD2
j_call: TRBJ2-4
cdr3_nt: TGTGCCAGCAGAGGGGCGGGAGAAGTTGGAAACATTCAGTACTTC
cdr3_aa: CASRGAGEVGNIQYF

clone_size: NA
v_call: TRBV5-1
d_call: NA
j_call: TRBJ1-1
cdr3_nt: TGCGCCAGCAGCTTCCAAACAGCCAACACTGAAGCTTTCTTT
cdr3_aa: CASSFQTANTEAFF

clone_size: few
v_call: TRBV5-5
d_call: TRBD1
j_call: TRBJ1-2
cdr3_nt: TGTGCCAGCAGCTGGGGACAGGGGGCCAGTAACTATGGCTACACCTTC
cdr3_aa: CASSWGQGASNYGYTF

clone_size: few
v_call: TRBV6-1
d_call: TRBD2
j_call: TRBJ2-7
cdr3_nt: TGTGCCAGCAGTGAAGCGCTTGGGGGAGGGCGGCTATCCTACGAGCAGTACTTC
cdr3_aa: CASSEALGGGRLSYEQYF

clone_size: few
v_call: TRBV5-1
d_call: TRBD1
j_call: TRBJ2-1
cdr3_nt: TGCGCCAGCAGCGAGGGACAGGAATACAATGAGCAGTTCTTC
cdr3_aa: CASSEGQEYNEQFF

clone_size: NA
v_call: TRBV7-8
d_call: NA
j_call: TRBJ2-2
cdr3_nt: TGTGCCAGCAGCTTAACCTCCCGGTCGAACACCGGGGAGCTGTTTTTT
cdr3_aa: CASSLTSRSNTGELFF

clone_size: few
v_call: TRBV23-1
d_call: TRBD1
j_call: TRBJ2-7
cdr3_nt: TGCGCCAGCAGTCACACAGGGGACGTCTCCGAGCAGTACTTC
cdr3_aa: CASSHTGDVSEQYF

clone_size: NA
v_call: TRBV19
d_call: TRBD1
j_call: TRBJ1-5
cdr3_nt: TGTGCCAGTAGTACGACAGGGAGGATCTTCAATCAGCCCCAGCATTTT
cdr3_aa: CASSTTGRIFNQPQHF

clone_size: few
v_call: TRBV27
d_call: NA
j_call: TRBJ2-1
cdr3_nt: TGTGCCAGCAGTCGAATTCGCAGGGGGGCCGGGAACAATGAGCAGTTCTTC
cdr3_aa: CASSRIRRGAGNNEQFF

clone_size: NA
v_call: TRBV7-3
d_call: TRBD1
j_call: TRBJ2-5
cdr3_nt: TGTGCCAGCAGCTGGACAGGGTTGAGCCAAGAGACCCAGTACTTC
cdr3_aa: CASSWTGLSQETQYF

clone_size: NA
v_call: TRBV5-4
d_call: TRBD2
j_call: TRBJ2-3
cdr3_nt: TGTGCCAGCAGCTTGAGGCGGGAGGGCCTGTTTTCCGCAGTGACGCAGTATTTT
cdr3_aa: CASSLRREGLFSAVTQYF

clone_size: NA
v_call: TRBV29-1
d_call: TRBD2
j_call: TRBJ2-5
cdr3_nt: TGCAGCGTTGTTAAGCTAGCGGGGTCGTACCAAGAGACCCAGTACTTC
cdr3_aa: CSVVKLAGSYQETQYF

clone_size: few
v_call: TRBV5-1
d_call: NA
j_call: TRBJ1-2
cdr3_nt: TGCGCCAGCACCTTATCGACGGGAAACTATGGCTACACCTTC
cdr3_aa: CASTLSTGNYGYTF

clone_size: NA
v_call: TRBV7-3
d_call: TRBD1
j_call: TRBJ2-1
cdr3_nt: TGTGCCAGCAGCCTACGGACAGGGGGCGGTAATGAGCAGTTCTTC
cdr3_aa: CASSLRTGGGNEQFF

clone_size: NA
v_call: TRBV9
d_call: NA
j_call: TRBJ2-5
cdr3_nt: TGTGCCAGCAGCCCCCAGGGGCTCAAGGAGACCCAGTACTTC
cdr3_aa: CASSPQGLKETQYF

clone_size: NA
v_call: TRBV19
d_call: NA
j_call: TRBJ2-1
cdr3_nt: TGTGCCAGTAGATGGGCGGGTTTCTCCTACAATGAGCAGTTCTTC
cdr3_aa: CASRWAGFSYNEQFF

clone_size: NA
v_call: TRBV6-1
d_call: NA
j_call: TRBJ1-1
cdr3_nt: TGTGCCAGCAGGTTACTCACAGGACACCGCCGTGAAGCTTTCTTT
cdr3_aa: CASRLLTGHRREAFF